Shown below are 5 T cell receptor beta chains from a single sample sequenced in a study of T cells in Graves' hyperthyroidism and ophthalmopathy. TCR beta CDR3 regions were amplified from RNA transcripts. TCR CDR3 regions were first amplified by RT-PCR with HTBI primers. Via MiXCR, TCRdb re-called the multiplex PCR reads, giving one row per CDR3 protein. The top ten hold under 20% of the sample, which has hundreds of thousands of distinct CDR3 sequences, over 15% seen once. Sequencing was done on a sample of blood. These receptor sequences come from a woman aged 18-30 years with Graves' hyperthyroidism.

CDR3 sequence reads: CASSLPRRRDRRDNEQFF. DNA of the CDR3: TGCGCCAGCAGCTTGCCAAGACGCCGGGACAGGAGGGACAATGAGCAGTTCTTC. The rearrangement uses TRBV5-1 and TRBJ2-1, with 8 bases aligning to TRBD1. CDR1 is SGHRS, CDR2 YFSETQ, per germline. The CDR3 sequence is 18 residues long. The ends lost 1 base at V and 5 bases at J; junction bases unmatched: 14.

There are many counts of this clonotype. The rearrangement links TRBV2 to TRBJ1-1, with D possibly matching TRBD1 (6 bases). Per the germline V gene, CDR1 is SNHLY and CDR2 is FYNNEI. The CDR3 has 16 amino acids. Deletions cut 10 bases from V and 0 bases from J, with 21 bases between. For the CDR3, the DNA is TGTGCCACTACGATTGGGGGCGGAGCCCTGAACACTGAAGCTTTCTTT. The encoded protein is CATTIGGGALNTEAFF.

The CDR3 DNA reads as TGTGCCAGCAGTGAATTTGGGTCTAGGAACACTGAAGCTTTCTTT. Its protein product is CASSEFGSRNTEAFF. V gene TRBV11-3 combines with J gene TRBJ1-1; D unclear. The CDR3 has 15 amino acids. V was shortened by 6 bases and J by 1 base, with 15 bases between the two germline ends. Germline CDR1 reads SGHNT; CDR2 reads YENEEA.

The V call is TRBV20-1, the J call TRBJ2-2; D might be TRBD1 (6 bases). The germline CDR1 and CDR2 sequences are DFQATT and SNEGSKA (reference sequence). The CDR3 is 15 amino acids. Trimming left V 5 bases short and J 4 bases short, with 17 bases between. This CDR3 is CSARRTEAITGELFF. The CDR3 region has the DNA TGCAGTGCTCGAAGGACAGAGGCGATCACCGGGGAGCTGTTTTTT.

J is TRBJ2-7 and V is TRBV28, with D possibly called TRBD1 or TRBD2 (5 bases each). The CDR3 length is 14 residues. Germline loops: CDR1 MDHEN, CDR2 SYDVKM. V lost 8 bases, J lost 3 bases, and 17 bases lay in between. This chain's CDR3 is CASGRGLFSYEQYF. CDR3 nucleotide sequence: TGTGCCAGCGGACGGGGCCTATTTAGCTACGAGCAGTACTTC. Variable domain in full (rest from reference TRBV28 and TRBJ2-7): DVKVTQSSRYLVKRTGEKVFLECVQDMDHENMFWYRQDPGLGLRLIYFSYDVKMKEKGDIPEGYSVSREKKERFSLILESASTNQTSMYLCASGRGLFSYEQYFGPGTRLTVT.